The rows below give T cell receptor beta chains drawn from one sample of a study of T cell changes during pregnancy in multiple sclerosis. Only in-frame clones appear in the TCRdb table, and some are missing; sequencing was by immunoSEQ multiplex PCR. The sample contains approximately 100,000 clones, under 95% of which appear only once. This sample comprised peripheral blood, obtained after pregnancy. These receptors all come from a female donor with multiple sclerosis, enrolled in a pregnancy study. Each CDR3 is given with its conserved first and last residue. A D gene is named only where the DNA matches it firmly. Some rows have no size entry. The others give once, few or many, or a class for an expanded clone.

d_gene	v_gene	abundance	j_gene	CDR3nt	CDR3aa
TRBD2	TRBV7-9	-	TRBJ2-5	TGTGCCAGCAGCACTAGCGACGCAGAGACCCAGTACTTC	CASSTSDAETQYF
TRBD2	TRBV6-1	-	TRBJ2-5	TGTGCCAGCAGTGTAGGGAGGGGAATCCAAGAGACCCAGTACTTC	CASSVGRGIQETQYF
TRBD1	TRBV7-3	-	TRBJ2-2	TGTGCCAGCAGCTTAAGGGACAGCACCGGGGAGCTGTTTTTT	CASSLRDSTGELFF
TRBD1	TRBV19	-	TRBJ2-3	TGTGCCAGTAGTGTGGACAGGGATTGGACAGATACGCAGTATTTT	CASSVDRDWTDTQYF
-	TRBV18	-	TRBJ1-5	TGTGCCAGCTCACCTTCAGGGTCCAATCAGCCCCAGCATTTT	CASSPSGSNQPQHF
TRBD2	TRBV9	-	TRBJ2-5	TGTGCCAGCAGCGTAGCGGCTAGCGGGGGCCAAGAGACCCAGTACTTC	CASSVAASGGQETQYF
TRBD1	TRBV7-2	-	TRBJ2-7	TGTGCCAGCAGCTCCACCGGGACAGGGAATCGATACGAGCAGTACTTC	CASSSTGTGNRYEQYF
TRBD2	TRBV30	once	TRBJ2-3	TGTGCCTGGAGTGTAGTACTAGCGGGATATACGCAGTATTTT	CAWSVVLAGYTQYF
TRBD2	TRBV19	once	TRBJ2-7	TGTGCCAGCCGGAGAACTAGCGGGAGAGGGGACGAGCAGTACTTC	CASRRTSGRGDEQYF
TRBD2	TRBV19	-	TRBJ2-7	TGTGCCAGTATTGGGACTAGCGGGACCTCCGCCGAGCAGTACTTC	CASIGTSGTSAEQYF
-	TRBV6-1	-	TRBJ1-5	TGTGCCAGCATGGGGGGGAGTACCGGCAATCAGCCCCAGCATTTT	CASMGGSTGNQPQHF
-	TRBV10-3	-	TRBJ2-1	TGTGCCATCAGTGAGTCCGGGGTAGCGCAGCCTTGGGGCAATGAGCAGTTCTTC	CAISESGVAQPWGNEQFF
-	TRBV30	-	TRBJ1-5	TGTGCCTGGAGCCTCGAGGGCAATCAGCCCCAGCATTTT	CAWSLEGNQPQHF
TRBD1	TRBV19	once	TRBJ2-7	TGTGCCACTCGAGACAGGGTAACCTACGAGCAGTACTTC	CATRDRVTYEQYF
TRBD1	TRBV19	once	TRBJ2-1	TGTGCCATTTCGACAGGGTGGGATGAGCAGTTCTTC	CAISTGWDEQFF
TRBD2	TRBV4-1	-	TRBJ2-5	TGCGCCAGCAGCCTTCCCGGGGGACTAGCGGAGACCCAGTACTTC	CASSLPGGLAETQYF
-	TRBV5-4	-	TRBJ1-2	TGTGCCAGCAGCTTGGCCCAAACCTTGGGGCAAGAGGGCTACACCTTC	CASSLAQTLGQEGYTF
-	TRBV14	-	TRBJ1-4	TGTGCCAGCAGCCAACGCGGGGCGCGAGAAAAACTGTTTTTT	CASSQRGAREKLFF
-	TRBV7-3	once	TRBJ2-2	TGTGCCAGCAGCTTACGAGGAACCGGGGAGCTGTTTTTT	CASSLRGTGELFF
-	TRBV4-1	-	TRBJ2-2	TGCGCCAGCAGCCAAGCTATCCTTGGCGGGGAGCTGTTTTTT	CASSQAILGGELFF
-	TRBV9	-	TRBJ1-4	TGTGCCAGCAGCGTAACAGCAACTAATGAAAAACTGTTTTTT	CASSVTATNEKLFF
TRBD1	TRBV9	-	TRBJ1-4	TGTGCCAGCAGCGTAGGCCACGCTCCGGGACAGGCTAATGAAAAACTGTTTTTT	CASSVGHAPGQANEKLFF
TRBD2	TRBV5-4	-	TRBJ2-7	TGTGCCAGCAGCTTGGTGGGGGAAACTAGCGCCAGACTCTTC	CASSLVGETSARLF
-	TRBV5-1	-	TRBJ1-2	TGCGCCAGCAGCTTCCAGTCTAACTATGGCTACACCTTC	CASSFQSNYGYTF
TRBD2	TRBV29-1	-	TRBJ2-1	TGCAGCTTCCTACCGGGGGGGAATGAGCAGTTCTTC	CSFLPGGNEQFF
-	TRBV13	-	TRBJ2-1	TGTGCCAGCAGCTTAGGGACAGGCGCCTACAATGAGCAGTTCTTC	CASSLGTGAYNEQFF
-	TRBV19	-	TRBJ1-1	TGTGCCAGCGAATTCACAGGGCACACTGAAGCTTTCTTT	CASEFTGHTEAFF
-	TRBV11-2	-	TRBJ1-1	TGTGCCAGCAGGATAGCTGGAACTGAAGCTTTCTTT	CASRIAGTEAFF
TRBD1	TRBV11-3	-	TRBJ2-2	TGTGCCAGCAGCCGGGGACAGGCGAACACCGGGGAGCTGTTTTTT	CASSRGQANTGELFF
TRBD1	TRBV2	-	TRBJ2-6	TGTGCCAGCAGTGAGAACAGGGGGCTAGGTGGGGCCAACGTCCTGACTTTC	CASSENRGLGGANVLTF
-	TRBV6-5	-	TRBJ1-1	TGTGCCAGCAGCCAAGGGGGAAGAGCTTTCTTT	CASSQGGRAFF
-	TRBV30	-	TRBJ2-2	TGTGCCTGGACGGGCGGGACAGAGAACACCGGGGAGCTGTTTTTT	CAWTGGTENTGELFF
TRBD2	TRBV6-5	-	TRBJ2-1	TGTGCCAGCAGTTCCGTAGCGGGGGGTTACAATGAGCAGTTCTTC	CASSSVAGGYNEQFF
TRBD1	TRBV19	-	TRBJ2-7	TGTGCCAGTAGTTCCCGACCGGGACAGGAGGCCTACGAGCAGTACTTC	CASSSRPGQEAYEQYF
-	TRBV5-6	-	TRBJ2-7	TGTGCCAGCAGCCGCTCCTACGAGCAGTACTTC	CASSRSYEQYF
-	TRBV15	-	TRBJ2-2	TGTGCCACCAGCAGATCAGGCAGGGTACAAACCGGGGAGCTGTTTTTT	CATSRSGRVQTGELFF
TRBD1	TRBV14	-	TRBJ2-7	TGTGCCAGCAGTTCCGGGACAGGCCTTTACTACGAGCAGTACTTC	CASSSGTGLYYEQYF
-	TRBV5-1	-	TRBJ1-4	TGCGCCAGCAGCTTGGAGGCTTCGGCGGGGAAGAATGAAAAACTGTTTTTT	CASSLEASAGKNEKLFF
-	TRBV11-2	-	TRBJ1-4	TGTGCCAGCAGACGGGGGATGGCTAATGAAAAACTGTTTTTT	CASRRGMANEKLFF
-	TRBV6-1	-	TRBJ1-6	TGTGCCAGCAGTGCGGACAGCCGTCGGCCCCTCCACTTT	CASSADSRRPLHF
-	TRBV27	-	TRBJ2-1	TGTGCCAGCAGTGCGTACAATGAGCAGTTCTTC	CASSAYNEQFF
TRBD1	TRBV4-1	-	TRBJ2-5	TGCGCCAGCAGCCAAGTGGGACAGGGGCGAGAGACCCAGTACTTC	CASSQVGQGRETQYF
TRBD1	TRBV11-2	-	TRBJ2-7	TGTGCCAGCAGCCGGGACAGGCCAATCTCCTACGAGCAGTACTTC	CASSRDRPISYEQYF
-	TRBV5-5	-	TRBJ1-4	TGTGCCAGCAGCTTGGGGCAGGCGGGTGAAAAACTGTTTTTT	CASSLGQAGEKLFF
-	TRBV5-4	-	TRBJ1-3	TGTGCCAGCAGCTTGTGGCGCGGGCAGAGTAGTGGAAACACCATATATTTT	CASSLWRGQSSGNTIYF
-	TRBV4-1	-	TRBJ2-7	TGCGCCAGCAGCCAAGGCCCCTGGCGGCCTTGGGAGCAGTACTTC	CASSQGPWRPWEQYF